Below, one T cell receptor beta chain is given with its context. The antigen is undetermined. The donors were healthy bone marrow donors. This sample is part of a study of cytomegalovirus exposure and HLA in healthy donors. Findings and limits, study-wide: In an earlier analysis, in approximately 570 donors, most V segments appeared productive either ~87% or ~30% of the time. TCR beta sequences numbering 16,951 were associated with HLA alleles at 0.05 false discovery rate in a later analysis. An analysis was carried out at a later point. It showed that HLA-associated TCR beta chains were more clonally expanded than equally common non-associated chains.

The PCR ran on 60 Vbeta and 13 Jbeta primers. TCRdb's copy holds only in-frame clones and misses some; the assay was immunoSEQ multiplex PCR. The sample totals under 150,000 clones. The length of the CDR3 is 13 residues. Looked up from germline, CDR1 is KGHSH and CDR2 is LQKENI. The junction had 4 bases not matched to a gene; V was cut back by 9 bases and J by 4 bases. The chain couples TRBV18 to TRBJ1-4, with 8 bases identical to TRBD1. Sequenced input: PBMCs. This TCR came from a woman aged 40 to 55 in good health and CMV-seronegative. CDR3 amino acids: CASGQGLNEKLFF. The DNA of the CDR3 is TGTGCCAGTGGACAGGGCCTTAATGAAAAACTGTTTTTT.